This section outlines one T cell receptor (beta chain) sequence together with its context. The entry originates in a study of cytomegalovirus exposure and HLA in healthy donors. Trimming cost V 7 bases and J 6 bases, with 12 bases left between them. This CDR3 comprises 13 residues. The germline V gene has CDR1 LNHDA and CDR2 SQIVND (reference sequence). PCR involved 60 Vbeta and 13 Jbeta primers. Sequencing used immunoSEQ multiplex PCR; TCRdb keeps in-frame clones, though not all of them. The sample consists of about 170,000 clones, around 86% of them appearing once. The receptor was isolated from a male donor in good health and CMV-seronegative. This chain links TRBV19 with TRBJ1-4, with a tentative D call TRBD1 (5 bases). Sequenced input: PBMCs. CDR3: CASNRGRDEKLFF. In DNA form, the CDR3 reads TGTGCCAGTAATCGGGGGAGAGATGAAAAACTGTTTTTT.